These T cell receptor beta chains were read from a single sample in a study of blood T cell repertoires in COVID-19. The protocol was immunoSEQ multiplex PCR, while the TCRdb copy is restricted to in-frame clones and leaves out a portion. The top ten hold approximately 3% of the sample, which has 270,000 or so clones, approximately 90% seen once. The sequenced sample was peripheral blood. These receptors were obtained from a woman aged 25 to 39 with active or convalescent COVID-19. Both conserved end residues are part of each CDR3. The D gene is left open where the match is weak. Rows give clone size only sometimes, using once, few, many, or a class for an expanded clone.

TRBV7-2,TRBJ1-2,-,TRBD1,TGTGCCAGCAGCTCTGGACAGGTCGCCAGATATGGCTACACCTTC,CASSSGQVARYGYTF
TRBV6-5,TRBJ1-3,-,-,TGTGCCAGCAGTCGGTTCCCGGGAACGGGAAACACCATATATTTT,CASSRFPGTGNTIYF
TRBV28,TRBJ1-1,once,-,TGTGCCAGCAACCGGAGAGGATTTGGCACTGAAGCTTTCTTT,CASNRRGFGTEAFF
TRBV30,TRBJ1-2,-,-,TGTGCCTGGAGTAGGTTAGGGGAAGGGCATGGCTACACCTTC,CAWSRLGEGHGYTF
TRBV7-9,TRBJ1-1,few,-,TGTGCCAGCAGCTTATGGGCGGGGACCCAGGGAAAGGCAGCTTTCTTT,CASSLWAGTQGKAAFF
TRBV10-3,TRBJ1-3,once,TRBD1,TGTGCCATCAGTGACGGACAGGGATACTCTGGAAACACCATATATTTT,CAISDGQGYSGNTIYF
TRBV7-6,TRBJ1-2,-,TRBD1,TGTGCCAGCAGCTTATCTGGGACAGGGGGCCCAGGCTACACCTTC,CASSLSGTGGPGYTF
TRBV5-1,TRBJ2-6,-,-,TGCGCCAGCAGCTTGGCCCGGGTCTCTGGGGCCAACGTCCTGACTTTC,CASSLARVSGANVLTF
TRBV6-5,TRBJ1-5,-,-,TGTGCCAGCAGTAAACAGGGTAATAATCAGCCCCAGCATTTT,CASSKQGNNQPQHF
TRBV4-1,TRBJ2-1,-,TRBD2,TGCGCCAGCAGCCAAGTCCCGGGGGTAGCGGGGGCCCCTAACAATGAGCAGTTCTTC,CASSQVPGVAGAPNNEQFF
TRBV19,TRBJ1-2,-,TRBD1,TGTGCCAGTAAAGTGACAGGGGGATTGGGCTATGGCTACACCTTC,CASKVTGGLGYGYTF
TRBV6-2/TRBV6-3,TRBJ2-4,-,-,TGTGCCAGCAGTTATGGTGTCCTAGCGCCTGGAAACATTCAGTACTTC,CASSYGVLAPGNIQYF
TRBV4-1,TRBJ1-4,-,TRBD1,TGCGCCAGCAGCCCCGGGACAGGAGTTAATGAAAAACTGTTTTTT,CASSPGTGVNEKLFF
TRBV19,TRBJ2-4,-,TRBD1,TGTGCCAGTAGTATGGGGGACAGTCGACCCAAAAACATTCAGTACTTC,CASSMGDSRPKNIQYF
TRBV3-1/TRBV3-2,TRBJ1-3,once,-,TGTGCCAGCAGCCAAGAGGTCACAGGAAACACCATATATTTT,CASSQEVTGNTIYF
TRBV6-5,TRBJ2-5,-,-,TGTGCCAGCACCTCACAGGGAGGGCGAGAGACCCAGTACTTC,CASTSQGGRETQYF
TRBV11-1,TRBJ2-3,-,-,TGTGCCAGCAGCCAAGCATTAGATACGCAGTATTTT,CASSQALDTQYF
TRBV30,TRBJ1-5,few,TRBD1,TGTGCCTGGAGCAACCGGGACAGGCCTCTCAGTAATCAGCCCCAGCATTTT,CAWSNRDRPLSNQPQHF
TRBV2,TRBJ1-2,-,TRBD1,TGTGCCAGCAGTCCACGGGACAGGGGGAACTATGGCTACACCTTC,CASSPRDRGNYGYTF
TRBV2,TRBJ1-4,once,TRBD1,TGTGCCAGCACCCAGGTGGGACAGAGTAATGAAAAACTGTTTTTT,CASTQVGQSNEKLFF
TRBV6-1,TRBJ2-7,-,-,TGTGCCAGCAGTGAACAGAAAGGGAGCACTAGCGAGCAGTACTTC,CASSEQKGSTSEQYF
TRBV5-8,TRBJ1-1,-,-,TGTGCCAGCAGCTATCAGCGCACTGAAGCTTTCTTT,CASSYQRTEAFF
TRBV4-2,TRBJ1-6,-,TRBD1,TGTGCCAGCAGCCCACGGGACAGATATAATTCACCCCTCCACTTT,CASSPRDRYNSPLHF
TRBV9,TRBJ1-2,once,TRBD1,TGTGCCAGCAGCGCTGCAGGGGGCGCAGGGGATGGCTACACCTTC,CASSAAGGAGDGYTF
TRBV2,TRBJ1-4,-,-,TGTGCCAGCAGTGAAAGATCAGTAGCCAGGGTAAATGAAAAACTGTTTTTT,CASSERSVARVNEKLFF
TRBV7-3,TRBJ2-3,-,-,TGTGCCAGCAGCTTAGGGGGCTCCGCTCTAGATACGCAGTATTTT,CASSLGGSALDTQYF
TRBV7-9,TRBJ2-1,-,TRBD2,TGTGCCAGCAGCTCCCCCCTCAGCGGGGGGACATACAATGAGCAGTTCTTC,CASSSPLSGGTYNEQFF
TRBV6-2/TRBV6-3,TRBJ2-1,-,-,TGTGCCAGCAGTTTCCGGGTCCCAAACAATGAGCAGTTCTTC,CASSFRVPNNEQFF
TRBV11-2,TRBJ1-6,-,TRBD1,TGTGCCAGCAGCTTAATACCACAGGGGGGTGGTAGTTCACCCCTCCACTTT,CASSLIPQGGGSSPLHF
TRBV19,TRBJ1-5,-,-,TGTGCCAGTAGTAGCGGTGGAGACAGCGAATACTTTTATAGCAATCAGCCCCAGCATTTT,CASSSGGDSEYFYSNQPQHF
TRBV5-6,TRBJ1-5,-,TRBD1,TGTGCCAGCAGCTTGGGACAGGGCCCTAAGGAGCCCCAGCATTTT,CASSLGQGPKEPQHF
TRBV6-4,TRBJ1-1,-,-,TGTGCCAGCAGTGAAGAAACACACACTGAAGCTTTCTTT,CASSEETHTEAFF
TRBV30,TRBJ2-1,-,TRBD1,TGTGCCTCGCCGGGACAGGGGTCTGAGCAGTTCTTC,CASPGQGSEQFF
TRBV21-1,TRBJ1-2,-,-,TGTGCCAGCAGCAAAGTCCTGCAGGGGGCGTCAAGTAGTAGCTACACCTTC,CASSKVLQGASSSSYTF
TRBV19,TRBJ2-5,-,-,TGTGCCAGTAGCCAGTCCGGGACTTTGCGTGAGACCCAGTACTTC,CASSQSGTLRETQYF
TRBV5-1,TRBJ1-2,-,-,TGCGCCAGCAGCTTGGCCCCCCAGGGCAGTTCATTAGCTAACTATGGCTACACCTTC,CASSLAPQGSSLANYGYTF
TRBV5-1,TRBJ1-3,-,TRBD1,TGCGCCAGCAGCTTGCGCCCGGGACAGGTCGGAAACACCATATATTTT,CASSLRPGQVGNTIYF
TRBV10-3,TRBJ2-6,-,-,TGTGCCATCAGTGCAGGCGGGTTCTCTGGGGCCAACGTCCTGACTTTC,CAISAGGFSGANVLTF
TRBV7-3,TRBJ2-3,-,TRBD1,TGTGCCAGCAGCTTCACCCAGGGGGTAGATACGCAGTATTTT,CASSFTQGVDTQYF
TRBV6-4,TRBJ1-1,-,-,TGTGCCAGCAGTGTTACCAGTCTGAACACTGAAGCTTTCTTT,CASSVTSLNTEAFF